Listed below are T cell receptor beta chains from one sample, sequenced in a study of OX40 agonist ivuxolimab in advanced cancers. Sequenced by immunoSEQ multiplex PCR; TCRdb stores in-frame clones only, minus some. The sample has about 41,000 clones, around nine tenths seen once. The specimen was CD4+ or CD8+ T cells sorted from blood, collected in a trial of the OX40 agonist ivuxolimab. Receptors originate from an adult with an advanced solid tumor such as melanoma, head and neck, liver or kidney cancer. Both conserved end residues are part of each CDR3. Fields, in order: CDR3 DNA, CDR3 protein, CDR3 length, V gene, clone size, J gene, D gene. D genes are given only for firm matches. Only part of the rows carry a size: once, few, many, or a class if the clone is expanded.

CDR3 DNA: TGCGCCAGCAGCCCAGGTGTGGCTAGCGGCTACAATGAGCAGTTCTTC
CDR3 protein: CASSPGVASGYNEQFF
CDR3 length: 16
V gene: TRBV5-1
clone size: .
J gene: TRBJ2-1
D gene: TRBD2

CDR3 DNA: TGTGCCAGCAGCTTCGGGACTAGCGGGAGCGGTGAGCAGTTCTTC
CDR3 protein: CASSFGTSGSGEQFF
CDR3 length: 15
V gene: TRBV11-3
clone size: .
J gene: TRBJ2-1
D gene: TRBD2

CDR3 DNA: TGTGCCAGTAGTCTCTCACTTCTTCGAGCCGGGACGGCTCCTGACTATGGCTACACCTTC
CDR3 protein: CASSLSLLRAGTAPDYGYTF
CDR3 length: 20
V gene: TRBV19
clone size: .
J gene: TRBJ1-2
D gene: .

CDR3 DNA: TGTGCCAGCACCCTAGGGGCAATGACGAACACCATATATTTT
CDR3 protein: CASTLGAMTNTIYF
CDR3 length: 14
V gene: TRBV6-6
clone size: .
J gene: TRBJ1-3
D gene: .

CDR3 DNA: TGTGCCAGCTCACTACAAAATGAAAAACTGTTTTTT
CDR3 protein: CASSLQNEKLFF
CDR3 length: 12
V gene: TRBV18
clone size: .
J gene: TRBJ1-4
D gene: .

CDR3 DNA: TGTGCTAGTGGTCAGACCGGACTAGCGGGGAACCAAGAGACCCAGTACTTC
CDR3 protein: CASGQTGLAGNQETQYF
CDR3 length: 17
V gene: TRBV12-5
clone size: .
J gene: TRBJ2-5
D gene: TRBD2

CDR3 DNA: TGTGCCTGGAGTGGACAGGGAGGTTCACCCCTCCACTTT
CDR3 protein: CAWSGQGGSPLHF
CDR3 length: 13
V gene: TRBV30
clone size: .
J gene: TRBJ1-6
D gene: TRBD1

CDR3 DNA: TGCAGCCACCTCCCGAAGAAATGGGCGGTTAGGTTGCGGAACATTCAGTACTTC
CDR3 protein: CSHLPKKWAVRLRNIQYF
CDR3 length: 18
V gene: TRBV29-1
clone size: .
J gene: TRBJ2-4
D gene: .

CDR3 DNA: TGTGCCAGCAGGCCAACAGGGGGGCGGTCCTACGAGCAGTACTTC
CDR3 protein: CASRPTGGRSYEQYF
CDR3 length: 15
V gene: TRBV6-6
clone size: .
J gene: TRBJ2-7
D gene: TRBD1

CDR3 DNA: TGTGCCAGCAGCTCACTGGGCAGGGCCTACGAGCAGTACTTC
CDR3 protein: CASSSLGRAYEQYF
CDR3 length: 14
V gene: TRBV7-9
clone size: .
J gene: TRBJ2-7
D gene: .

CDR3 DNA: TGTGCCAGCAGCGTAGGTGGCAGGGACTCCTACGAGCAGTACTTC
CDR3 protein: CASSVGGRDSYEQYF
CDR3 length: 15
V gene: TRBV9
clone size: .
J gene: TRBJ2-7
D gene: .

CDR3 DNA: TGTGCCAGCAGGGACGGAGATCAGCCCCAGCATTTT
CDR3 protein: CASRDGDQPQHF
CDR3 length: 12
V gene: TRBV2
clone size: .
J gene: TRBJ1-5
D gene: .

CDR3 DNA: TGTGCCAGCAGCTTGACAGGGGGGGGCGAAAAACTGTTTTTT
CDR3 protein: CASSLTGGGEKLFF
CDR3 length: 14
V gene: TRBV11-2
clone size: .
J gene: TRBJ1-4
D gene: TRBD1

CDR3 DNA: TGTGCCAGCAGGTCTAGACCCGGGACAGGGGGCACTGAAGCTTTCTTT
CDR3 protein: CASRSRPGTGGTEAFF
CDR3 length: 16
V gene: TRBV7-2
clone size: .
J gene: TRBJ1-1
D gene: TRBD1

CDR3 DNA: TGTGCCAGCAGTGAAGGAGTAGAGCCGACAGGGCATATGTTAGATACGCAGTATTTT
CDR3 protein: CASSEGVEPTGHMLDTQYF
CDR3 length: 19
V gene: TRBV2
clone size: .
J gene: TRBJ2-3
D gene: TRBD1

CDR3 DNA: TGTGCCATCGGAGGAGCATATGGCTACACCTTC
CDR3 protein: CAIGGAYGYTF
CDR3 length: 11
V gene: TRBV10-3
clone size: .
J gene: TRBJ1-2
D gene: .

CDR3 DNA: TGTGCCAGCTCACCCCCGAATTCCAGGGGCGGTAATGAGCAGTTCTTC
CDR3 protein: CASSPPNSRGGNEQFF
CDR3 length: 16
V gene: TRBV18
clone size: .
J gene: TRBJ2-1
D gene: .

CDR3 DNA: TGTGCCTCGGGGGGGGACCGCAATCAGCCCCAGCATTTT
CDR3 protein: CASGGDRNQPQHF
CDR3 length: 13
V gene: TRBV6-1
clone size: .
J gene: TRBJ1-5
D gene: .

CDR3 DNA: TGTGCCTGGAGTGTAACAGAGAACTATGGCTACACCTTC
CDR3 protein: CAWSVTENYGYTF
CDR3 length: 13
V gene: TRBV30
clone size: .
J gene: TRBJ1-2
D gene: .

CDR3 DNA: TGTGCCAGCAGCCTGCGGCTGGAGAATGAAAAACTGTTTTTT
CDR3 protein: CASSLRLENEKLFF
CDR3 length: 14
V gene: TRBV5-6
clone size: .
J gene: TRBJ1-4
D gene: .

CDR3 DNA: TGTGCCAGCAGCTTAATGGGGGGCTCTGGAGATACGCAGTATTTT
CDR3 protein: CASSLMGGSGDTQYF
CDR3 length: 15
V gene: TRBV7-8
clone size: .
J gene: TRBJ2-3
D gene: .

CDR3 DNA: TGTGCCAGCAGTGAGAGGAGGGCGAGCTACGAGCAGTACTTC
CDR3 protein: CASSERRASYEQYF
CDR3 length: 14
V gene: TRBV6-1
clone size: .
J gene: TRBJ2-7
D gene: .

CDR3 DNA: TGTGCCAGCCCTGACAGGGGAGGGGATTTTAGCAATCAGCCCCAGCATTTT
CDR3 protein: CASPDRGGDFSNQPQHF
CDR3 length: 17
V gene: TRBV18
clone size: .
J gene: TRBJ1-5
D gene: TRBD1

CDR3 DNA: TGCGCCAGCAGTTCCCCTGGCGACTACGAGCAGTACTTC
CDR3 protein: CASSSPGDYEQYF
CDR3 length: 13
V gene: TRBV10-2
clone size: .
J gene: TRBJ2-7
D gene: .

CDR3 DNA: TGTGCCAGTAGTTTACAGGGGGCCCGGGAGCTGTTTTTT
CDR3 protein: CASSLQGARELFF
CDR3 length: 13
V gene: TRBV19
clone size: .
J gene: TRBJ2-2
D gene: TRBD1

CDR3 DNA: TGTGCCAGCAGTGAAGGGGTAACTAGCGGGGGGGCCGGAAATGAGCAGTTCTTC
CDR3 protein: CASSEGVTSGGAGNEQFF
CDR3 length: 18
V gene: TRBV2
clone size: .
J gene: TRBJ2-1
D gene: TRBD2

CDR3 DNA: TGTGCCAGCAGCCAGAAGAACGGACAAGAGACCCAGTACTTC
CDR3 protein: CASSQKNGQETQYF
CDR3 length: 14
V gene: TRBV4-2
clone size: .
J gene: TRBJ2-5
D gene: .

CDR3 DNA: TGTGCCTGGAGCCGTGGACTAGCGGGAGACGAGCAGTACTTC
CDR3 protein: CAWSRGLAGDEQYF
CDR3 length: 14
V gene: TRBV30
clone size: .
J gene: TRBJ2-7
D gene: TRBD2

CDR3 DNA: TGTGCCAGCAGCGGTTGGGACAGTGAATCTGAAAAACTGTTTTTT
CDR3 protein: CASSGWDSESEKLFF
CDR3 length: 15
V gene: TRBV9
clone size: .
J gene: TRBJ1-4
D gene: TRBD1

CDR3 DNA: TGCGCCAGCAGCCAAGCTCGCGGGCTGCACAATGAGCAGTTCTTC
CDR3 protein: CASSQARGLHNEQFF
CDR3 length: 15
V gene: TRBV4-1
clone size: .
J gene: TRBJ2-1
D gene: .

CDR3 DNA: TGTGCCAGCAGCTTGCGACAGCCTAGTCTCTCGGAGACCCAGTACTTC
CDR3 protein: CASSLRQPSLSETQYF
CDR3 length: 16
V gene: TRBV5-6
clone size: .
J gene: TRBJ2-5
D gene: .

CDR3 DNA: TGCGCCAGCAGCTCGGGAGGGGGATCAGATACGCAGTATTTT
CDR3 protein: CASSSGGGSDTQYF
CDR3 length: 14
V gene: TRBV5-1
clone size: .
J gene: TRBJ2-3
D gene: TRBD2

CDR3 DNA: TGTGCCAGTGGCCTCGGGGTTGGGACAGGAGACCTAAAAGAGACCCAGTACTTC
CDR3 protein: CASGLGVGTGDLKETQYF
CDR3 length: 18
V gene: TRBV19
clone size: .
J gene: TRBJ2-5
D gene: TRBD1

CDR3 DNA: TGTGCTAGTGGCTTAAACTACGAGCAGTACTTC
CDR3 protein: CASGLNYEQYF
CDR3 length: 11
V gene: TRBV12-5
clone size: once
J gene: TRBJ2-7
D gene: .

CDR3 DNA: TGTGCCAGCCGTAGGACCCACAACATTATGAACACTGAAGCTTTCTTT
CDR3 protein: CASRRTHNIMNTEAFF
CDR3 length: 16
V gene: TRBV19
clone size: once
J gene: TRBJ1-1
D gene: .

CDR3 DNA: TGTGCCAGCAGCGTAGATCTGGGTTCGAACACTGAAGCTTTCTTT
CDR3 protein: CASSVDLGSNTEAFF
CDR3 length: 15
V gene: TRBV9
clone size: .
J gene: TRBJ1-1
D gene: .

CDR3 DNA: TGTGCCAGCAGCTTAGCGGGGGCTTTCAACACTGAAGCTTTCTTT
CDR3 protein: CASSLAGAFNTEAFF
CDR3 length: 15
V gene: TRBV7-9
clone size: .
J gene: TRBJ1-1
D gene: .

CDR3 DNA: TGTGCCATCAGTGAGTCCCAGACTTCACTCGCGGGCACTGATGGCTACACCTTC
CDR3 protein: CAISESQTSLAGTDGYTF
CDR3 length: 18
V gene: TRBV10-3
clone size: .
J gene: TRBJ1-2
D gene: .

CDR3 DNA: TGTGCCACCTCCCAGGCCCTCCAACCAAACATTCAGTACTTC
CDR3 protein: CATSQALQPNIQYF
CDR3 length: 14
V gene: TRBV2
clone size: few
J gene: TRBJ2-4
D gene: .

CDR3 DNA: TGTGCCAGCAGCGTTTCTAGCGGGAGCTACGAGCAGTACTTC
CDR3 protein: CASSVSSGSYEQYF
CDR3 length: 14
V gene: TRBV9
clone size: .
J gene: TRBJ2-7
D gene: TRBD2

CDR3 DNA: TGTGCCAGCAGTTTATTTGCAACTAATGAAAAACTGTTTTTT
CDR3 protein: CASSLFATNEKLFF
CDR3 length: 14
V gene: TRBV27
clone size: .
J gene: TRBJ1-4
D gene: .

CDR3 DNA: TGTGCCAGCAGCCGACTAGCGGGCACCGGGGAGCTGTTTTTT
CDR3 protein: CASSRLAGTGELFF
CDR3 length: 14
V gene: TRBV9
clone size: .
J gene: TRBJ2-2
D gene: TRBD2